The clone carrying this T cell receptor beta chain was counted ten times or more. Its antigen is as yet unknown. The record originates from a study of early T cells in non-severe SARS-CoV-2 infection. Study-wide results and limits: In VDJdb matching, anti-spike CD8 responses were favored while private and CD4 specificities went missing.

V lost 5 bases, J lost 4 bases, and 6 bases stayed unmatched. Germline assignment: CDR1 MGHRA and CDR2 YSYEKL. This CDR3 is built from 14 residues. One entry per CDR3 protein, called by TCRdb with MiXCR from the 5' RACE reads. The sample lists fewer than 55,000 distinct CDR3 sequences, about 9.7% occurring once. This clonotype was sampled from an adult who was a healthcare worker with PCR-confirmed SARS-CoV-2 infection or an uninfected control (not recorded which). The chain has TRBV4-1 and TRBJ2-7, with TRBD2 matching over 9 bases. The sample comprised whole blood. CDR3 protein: CASSISGSGYEQYF. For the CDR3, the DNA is TGCGCCAGCAGCATTAGCGGGAGCGGTTACGAGCAGTACTTC.